Here is one T cell receptor (beta chain) with its context. The data were obtained in a study of control samples from healthy donors and cancer patients. The protocol was immunoSEQ multiplex PCR, while the TCRdb copy is restricted to in-frame clones and leaves out a portion. Here the sample spans 120,000 or so clones, approximately 90% being singletons. What was sequenced was blood. The source is a young woman in good health.

The CDR3 region is CSARGDFEQYF. CDR3 sequence (DNA): TGCAGTGCTAGAGGAGATTTCGAGCAGTACTTC. V and J are TRBV20-1 and TRBJ2-7, with D hard to call. The V gene lost 1 base and the J gene lost 6 bases, with 7 bases spanning the gap. Per germline, CDR1 DFQATT and CDR2 SNEGSKA (reference sequence). This CDR3 is built from 11 residues.